Sequencing of this T cell receptor (beta chain) was carried out in a study of tumor and adjacent non-tumor tissue in lung cancer (dated by TCRdb to about 2018). Concerning the study at large: The cohort included about a dozen adenocarcinoma, 2 squamous cell carcinoma and 1 small cell lung cancer patients. The roughly 15 patients were aged roughly 30 to 76 years, included 10 men and 5 women, and had TNM stage I to III disease. In total, sequencing yielded 125,075,908 productive TCRbeta reads, which works out to an average of around 4.2 million reads per sample. The study compared bulk TCRbeta repertoires between lung tumor tissue and matched distant non-tumor lung tissue from 15 lung cancer patients. Some 31 paired specimens, one tumor and one normal lung sample per patient, were profiled by TCRbeta CDR3 sequencing.

Summary of the overall study and its limitations: Because peripheral blood was not sequenced, the blood TCRbeta repertoires of the lung cancer patients in the study went unexamined. The cohort had only 15 patients, and the authors noted that larger samples and more detailed clinical data are needed. Significantly higher TCR diversity (inverse Simpson) was observed in tumor tissue than in normal lung tissue (approximately 440 vs 150, P = 0.0075, Mann-Whitney U test). Neither the sequencing platform nor unique molecular identifiers are named or mentioned anywhere in the methods. TCR diversity was significantly higher in younger patients, and greater tumor TCR diversity was associated with shorter overall survival and shorter disease-free survival. The top 100 clones made up a significantly larger cumulative share of the repertoire in normal lung than in tumor tissue.

RNA was isolated from bulk unsorted tissue, and RNA quality was assessed with a NanoDrop ND-1000 and an Agilent 2100. Newly diagnosed lung cancer patients without prior chemotherapy who had been admitted for thoracic surgery in China between August and November 2014 were enrolled as donors. Patients who had received previous radiotherapy or chemotherapy, or who had another concurrent cancer, were excluded from the study. Pieces of surgical tissue measuring 1-2 cm3 were kept in RNAlater solution and held at -80 degrees C until needed. Of note for this clonotype: What antigen it recognizes has not been identified. At one boundary the junction diverges from the germline segment, which might be a read error.

Receptors were amplified or captured by multiplex PCR. Sequencing relied on an Illumina HiSeq 2500. Following protocols modified from ARM-PCR, the researchers constructed TCRbeta libraries through three rounds of nested PCR with primers (Table S4). Before sequencing, PCR products of 200-500 bp were excised from the gel and purified with the QIAquick gel extraction kit. The study's processing was this. Trimmomatic was used to clean the reads, FLASH was used to merge the reads into complete CDR3 sequences, and MiTCR was used to assign the reads to V(D)J germline segments. Clonal diversity was computed as the inverse Simpson's index with VDJtools. A read counted as productive if the sequence was in-frame and lacked a premature stop codon. TCRdb reprocessing: public reads trimmed at Q25 with fastp, clones called with MiXCR, in-frame beta chains kept. Every distinct CDR3 protein forms one entry, paired with its most common genes and DNA. TCRdb, not the authors, supplied the V and J calls. The sample table lists tens of thousands of distinct CDR3 sequences, 80% of them with a count of one. Jointly, the top ten make up about an eighth of the sample.

According to the germline V gene (reference sequence), CDR1 reads MNHNY and CDR2 reads SVGAGI. The cysteine opens and the phenylalanine closes a CDR3 of 13 amino acids. CDR3 DNA is the only sequence kept; it has 39 bases, read in frame from the first base. The receptor comes from a woman aged 50 to 65 with non-small cell lung cancer. The rearranged segments are TRBV6-6 and TRBJ2-3, and the D gene may be TRBD2, 5 bases matching. Sequencing was performed on lung tumor tissue. The CDR3 sequence is CPSCAGYLDTQYF. Here is the DNA: TGTCCCAGCTGTGCGGGTTATTTAGATACGCAGTATTTT.